Below are 7 T cell receptor beta chains sequenced from a single sample in a study of T cells in Graves' hyperthyroidism and ophthalmopathy. Amplification yielded TCR beta CDR3 regions, with RNA transcripts as the source. The TCR CDR3 was amplified in a first-round RT-PCR using the HTBI primer set. From the multiplex PCR reads, TCRdb called clonotypes with MiXCR, one entry per CDR3 protein. The repertoire has roughly 300,000 distinct CDR3 sequences, approximately 14% of them found once; the top ten carry around 24%. Sample: blood. All receptors come from a woman aged 30 to 39 with Graves' hyperthyroidism.

Many counts were recorded for this clonotype. V is TRBV6-2 or TRBV6-3 and J is TRBJ2-6; TRBD1 might be the D (6 bases). The V and J ends lost 7 bases and 0 bases respectively, with 13 bases between them. The length of the CDR3 is 16 residues. Germline loops: CDR1 MNHEY, CDR2 SVGEGT. The CDR3 coding sequence is TGTGCCAGCACCTCGACAGGAAGCTCTGGGGCCAACGTCCTGACTTTC. Amino acids: CASTSTGSSGANVLTF.

About this clonotype: At one of its ends the junction is not consistent with the germline gene, which may arise from a read error. V and J are TRBV20-1 and TRBJ2-7; D is unclear. The CDR3 covers 15 residues. CDR1 is DFQATT, CDR2 SNEGSKA, per germline (reference sequence). The CDR3 reads CSARPLATGSYKQYF. The CDR3 DNA reads TGCAGTGCTAGACCGTTAGCTACTGGCTCCTACAAGCAGTACTTC.

The V call is TRBV6-1, the J call TRBJ1-5; D possibly corresponds to TRBD1 (5 bases). The CDR3 contains 13 residues. Germline loops: CDR1 MNHNS, CDR2 SASEGT. V was clipped by 10 bases and J by 4 bases, with 14 bases between them. The CDR3 DNA is TGTGCCACCGCCCGGGGGGGAAATCAGCCCCAGCATTTT. Translated: CATARGGNQPQHF.

The rearrangement uses TRBV18 and TRBJ1-1, with D perhaps matching TRBD1 (5 bases). Germline V gene data show CDR1 as KGHSH and CDR2 as LQKENI. The V end was cut by 3 bases, the J end by 3 bases, with 14 bases between. The CDR3 has 15 amino acids. The CDR3, as DNA: TGTGCCAGCTCACCGGAAGCAGGGCCCGACACTGAAGCTTTCTTT. This encodes CASSPEAGPDTEAFF. The full variable domain, in which reference TRBV18 and TRBJ1-1 provide the parts outside the CDR3, is NAGVMQNPRHLVRRRGQEARLRCSPMKGHSHVYWYRQLPEEGLKFMVYLQKENIIDESGMPKERFSAEFPKEGPSILRIQQVVRGDSAAYFCASSPEAGPDTEAFFGQGTRLTVV.

This clonotype was observed many times. The V call is TRBV7-9, the J call TRBJ2-2, with a tentative D call TRBD1 (5 bases). Germline V CDR1 and CDR2: SEHNR, FQNEAQ (reference sequence). CDR3 length equals 16 residues. Trimming shortened V by 2 bases and J by 0 bases, and 10 bases separated the two germline ends. The DNA of the CDR3 is TGTGCCAGCAGCTTACTAGGACATACGAACACCGGGGAGCTGTTTTTT. Translated, it gives CASSLLGHTNTGELFF.

There are a few counts of this clonotype. This chain uses TRBV14 with TRBJ2-3; no clear D. The CDR3 totals 14 residues. Trimming left V 2 bases short and J 5 bases short, with 11 bases between. Germline CDR1 and CDR2: SGHDN and FVKESK. CDR3 loop: CASSQWANLDTQYF. CDR3 nucleotide sequence: TGTGCCAGCAGCCAATGGGCCAACTTAGATACGCAGTATTTT.

This chain connects TRBV28 to TRBJ2-5; D remains ambiguous. The CDR3 contains 13 residues. Trimming took off 6 bases at V and 6 bases at J, with 14 bases between the two ends. Germline V gene lookup returns CDR1 MDHEN and CDR2 SYDVKM. CDR3 bases: TGTGCCAGCAGATCAGAAGGGAAGAAGACCCAGTACTTC. Its protein product is CASRSEGKKTQYF. The entire variable domain, with the rest obtained from reference TRBV28 and TRBJ2-5, is as follows: DVKVTQSSRYLVKRTGEKVFLECVQDMDHENMFWYRQDPGLGLRLIYFSYDVKMKEKGDIPEGYSVSREKKERFSLILESASTNQTSMYLCASRSEGKKTQYFGPGTRLLVL.